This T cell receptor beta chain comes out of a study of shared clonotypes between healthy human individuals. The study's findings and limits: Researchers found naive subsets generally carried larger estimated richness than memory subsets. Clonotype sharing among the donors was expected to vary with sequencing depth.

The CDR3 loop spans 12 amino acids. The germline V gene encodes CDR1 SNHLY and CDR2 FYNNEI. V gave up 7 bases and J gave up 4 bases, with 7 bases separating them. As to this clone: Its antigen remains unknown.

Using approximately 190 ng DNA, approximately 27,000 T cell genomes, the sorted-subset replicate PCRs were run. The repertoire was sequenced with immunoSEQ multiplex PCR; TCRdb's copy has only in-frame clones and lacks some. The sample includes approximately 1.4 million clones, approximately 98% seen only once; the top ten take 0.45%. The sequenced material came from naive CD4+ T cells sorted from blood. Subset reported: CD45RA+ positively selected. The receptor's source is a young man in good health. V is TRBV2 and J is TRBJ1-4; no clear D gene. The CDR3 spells CASIQDNEKLFF. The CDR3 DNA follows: TGTGCCAGCATACAAGATAATGAAAAACTGTTTTTT.